The T cell receptor (beta chain) under discussion was sequenced for a study of T cell changes during pregnancy in multiple sclerosis. Profiling relied on immunoSEQ multiplex PCR, and the TCRdb table lists in-frame clones only, not all of them. The table has some 54,000 clones, 93% seen once; the top ten hold 1.8%. The CDR3 runs 16 residues. The V gene end was trimmed by 5 bases and the J gene end by 1 base; junction bases not matched to a gene: 9. CDR1 is LNHDA, CDR2 SQIVND, per germline (reference sequence). Sequencing used peripheral blood, obtained after pregnancy. The rearrangement joins TRBV19 to TRBJ2-3, with 7 bases fitting TRBD2. The source of this sequence is a female donor with multiple sclerosis, enrolled in a pregnancy study. The CDR3 loop is CASSSRLATGTDTQYF. CDR3 coding DNA: TGTGCCAGTAGTTCAAGACTAGCCACGGGCACAGATACGCAGTATTTT.